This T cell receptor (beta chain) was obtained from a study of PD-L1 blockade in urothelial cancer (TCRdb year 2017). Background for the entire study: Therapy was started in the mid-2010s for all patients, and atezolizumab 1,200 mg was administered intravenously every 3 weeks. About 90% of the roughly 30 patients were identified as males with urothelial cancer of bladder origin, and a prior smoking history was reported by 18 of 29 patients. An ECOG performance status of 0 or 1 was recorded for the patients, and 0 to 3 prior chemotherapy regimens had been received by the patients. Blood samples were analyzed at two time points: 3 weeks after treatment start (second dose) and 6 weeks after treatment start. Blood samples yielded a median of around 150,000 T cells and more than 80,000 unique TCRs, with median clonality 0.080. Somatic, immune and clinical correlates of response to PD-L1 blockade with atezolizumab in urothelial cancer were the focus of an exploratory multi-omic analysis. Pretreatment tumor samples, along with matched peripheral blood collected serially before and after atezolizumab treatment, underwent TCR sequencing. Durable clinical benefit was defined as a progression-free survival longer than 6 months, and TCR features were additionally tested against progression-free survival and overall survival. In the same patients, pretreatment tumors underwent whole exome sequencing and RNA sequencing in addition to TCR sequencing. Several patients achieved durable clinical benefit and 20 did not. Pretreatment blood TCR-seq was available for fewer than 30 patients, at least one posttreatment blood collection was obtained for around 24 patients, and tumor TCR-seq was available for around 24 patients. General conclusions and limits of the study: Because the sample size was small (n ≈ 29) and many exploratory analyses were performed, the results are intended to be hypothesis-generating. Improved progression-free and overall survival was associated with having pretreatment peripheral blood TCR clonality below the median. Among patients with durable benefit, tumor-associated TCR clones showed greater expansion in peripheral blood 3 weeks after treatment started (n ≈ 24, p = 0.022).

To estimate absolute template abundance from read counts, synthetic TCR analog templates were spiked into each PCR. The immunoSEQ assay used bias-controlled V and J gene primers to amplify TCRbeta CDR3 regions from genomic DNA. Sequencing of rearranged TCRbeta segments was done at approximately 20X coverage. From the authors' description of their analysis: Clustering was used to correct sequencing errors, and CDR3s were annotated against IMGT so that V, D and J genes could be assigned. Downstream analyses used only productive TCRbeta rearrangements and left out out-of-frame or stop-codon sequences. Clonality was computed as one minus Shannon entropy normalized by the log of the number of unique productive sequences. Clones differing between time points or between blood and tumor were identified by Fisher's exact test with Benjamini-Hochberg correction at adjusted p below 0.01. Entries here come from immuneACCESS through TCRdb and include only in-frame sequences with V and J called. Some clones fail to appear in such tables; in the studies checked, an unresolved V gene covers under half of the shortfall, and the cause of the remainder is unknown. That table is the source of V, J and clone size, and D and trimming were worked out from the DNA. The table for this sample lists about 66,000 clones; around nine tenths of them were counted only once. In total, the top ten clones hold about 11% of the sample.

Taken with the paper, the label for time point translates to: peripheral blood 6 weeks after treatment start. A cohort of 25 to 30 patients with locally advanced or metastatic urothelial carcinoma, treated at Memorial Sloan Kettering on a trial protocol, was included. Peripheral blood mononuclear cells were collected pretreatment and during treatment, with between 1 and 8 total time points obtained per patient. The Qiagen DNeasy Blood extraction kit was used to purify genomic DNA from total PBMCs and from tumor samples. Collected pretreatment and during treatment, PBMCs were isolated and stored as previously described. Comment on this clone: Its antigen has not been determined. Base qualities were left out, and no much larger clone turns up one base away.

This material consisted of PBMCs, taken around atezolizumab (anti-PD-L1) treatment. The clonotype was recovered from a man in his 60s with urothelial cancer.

For the CDR3, the sequence is CASSLVSIRSYEQYF. The bases read TGTGCCAGCAGCTTAGTCTCCATACGGTCCTACGAGCAGTACTTC. This chain joins TRBV7-2 to TRBJ2-7, with the D segment identity uncertain. Trimming at the junction amounts to 1 base on V and 1 base on J, and the germline ends lie 11 bases apart. CDR1 and CDR2, per the germline V gene, are SGHTA and FQGNSA. The CDR3 covers 15 residues, taking in both the cysteine and the phenylalanine. Of all the DNA, just the CDR3 is kept, 45 bases in frame from base 1.